Listed here are 16 T cell receptor beta chains from one sample, sequenced in a study of cytomegalovirus exposure and HLA in healthy donors. TCRdb's copy holds only in-frame clones and misses some; the assay was immunoSEQ multiplex PCR. The sample holds about 160,000 clones, roughly 95% seen once. The sample was PBMCs. The receptors were gathered from a woman aged 18-35 years in good health and CMV-seronegative.

The genes are TRBV29-1 and TRBJ2-1; TRBD1 agrees at 7 bases. This CDR3 has 12 amino acids. Germline values: CDR1 SQVTM, CDR2 ANQGSEA. Germline trimming cut 7 bases from V and 6 bases from J; bases unmatched to any gene: 6. CDR3 residues: CSAGTVPNEQFF. The CDR3 DNA sequence: TGCAGCGCCGGGACAGTCCCCAATGAGCAGTTCTTC.

This chain connects TRBV4-2 to TRBJ2-4; TRBD1 is a possible D gene (6 bases). The CDR3 has 18 amino acids. Germline assignment: CDR1 LGHNA and CDR2 YNFKEQ. V was pared by 2 bases and J by 0 bases, with 17 bases between. DNA of the CDR3: TGTGCCAGCAGCCAACCCACGACAGGCCTACTAGCCAAAAACATTCAGTACTTC. It translates to CASSQPTTGLLAKNIQYF.

This chain connects TRBV9 to TRBJ1-2; TRBD1 matches 9 bases. In germline, CDR1 is SGDLS, CDR2 YYNGEE. The CDR3 has 15 residues. The J segment lost 5 bases and the V segment lost 3 bases, leaving 8 bases of the junction unmatched. CDR3 coding DNA: TGTGCCAGCAGCGCCTGGGACAGGGAAATATATGGCTACACCTTC. Translating gives CASSAWDREIYGYTF.

V and J are TRBV19 and TRBJ1-4, with D hard to call. This CDR3 region has 15 residues. CDR1 LNHDA and CDR2 SQIVND come from the germline V gene (reference sequence). V gave up 1 base and J gave up 0 bases, with 6 bases separating them. The CDR3 sequence is CASSIVVTTNEKLFF. The CDR3 DNA sequence: TGTGCCAGTAGTATAGTCGTAACAACTAATGAAAAACTGTTTTTT.

V is TRBV19 and J is TRBJ1-5; a possible D gene is TRBD1 (6 bases). Germline V lookup: CDR1 LNHDA, CDR2 SQIVND (reference sequence). With 7 bases removed from V and 4 bases from J, the gap between germline ends came to 11 bases. The CDR3 totals 13 residues. CDR3 nucleotides: TGTGCCAGTACCAAGGGGGGGAATCAGCCCCAGCATTTT. Translating gives CASTKGGNQPQHF.

The rearrangement joins TRBV5-1 to TRBJ2-1; the match to TRBD2 covers 13 bases. J gave up 7 bases and V 4 bases, and 8 bases lay outside the gene matches. CDR1 SGHRS and CDR2 YFSETQ come from the germline V gene. CDR3 length: 16 amino acids. This CDR3 reads CASSPDRTSGGNEQFF. CDR3 sequence (DNA): TGCGCCAGCAGCCCGGATCGGACTAGCGGGGGAAATGAGCAGTTCTTC.

The chain employs TRBV18 and TRBJ2-3; D unresolved. Germline CDR1 and CDR2: KGHSH and LQKENI. This CDR3 spans 14 amino acids. Trimming stripped 6 bases from V and 0 bases from J, with 10 bases between. The CDR3 DNA is TGTGCCAGCTCCCCCAATACTAGCACAGATACGCAGTATTTT. Translated: CASSPNTSTDTQYF.

J is TRBJ1-1 and V is TRBV9, with D perhaps matching TRBD1 (6 bases). CDR1 is SGDLS, CDR2 YYNGEE, per germline. V lost 4 bases to trimming and J lost 0 bases, with 13 bases between them. The CDR3 runs 15 residues. The CDR3 sequence is CASSFGQSMNTEAFF. The CDR3 nucleotides read TGTGCCAGCAGCTTCGGACAGTCAATGAACACTGAAGCTTTCTTT.

The chain recombines TRBV9 with TRBJ2-1; 11 bases agree with TRBD1. Germline V lookup: CDR1 SGDLS, CDR2 YYNGEE. V shed 4 bases and J 7 bases; nucleotides not matched to a gene: 7. This CDR3 is 15 amino acids long. Written as DNA, the CDR3 is TGTGCCAGCAGCACCGAGGGGGACAGGGGGAATGAGCAGTTCTTC. It encodes CASSTEGDRGNEQFF. The full variable domain, in which reference TRBV9 and TRBJ2-1 provide the parts outside the CDR3, is DSGVTQTPKHLITATGQRVTLRCSPRSGDLSVYWYQQSLDQGLQFLIQYYNGEERAKGNILERFSAQQFPDLHSELNLSSLELGDSALYFCASSTEGDRGNEQFFGPGTRLTVL.

The chain uses TRBV19 and TRBJ2-7; a possible D gene is TRBD1 (5 bases). CDR3 length: 13 amino acids. V was clipped by 4 bases and J by 5 bases, with 12 bases between them. Per germline, CDR1 LNHDA and CDR2 SQIVND (reference sequence). CDR3 in amino acids: CASSRYDSNEQYF. In nucleotides, the CDR3 is TGTGCCAGTAGTAGATACGACAGTAACGAGCAGTACTTC.

This chain links TRBV7-8 with TRBJ2-1; 7 bases line up with TRBD1. In germline, CDR1 is SGHVS, CDR2 FQNEAQ. The CDR3 consists of 14 residues. V lost 5 bases, J lost 3 bases, and 4 bases stayed unmatched. CDR3 residues: CASSRGQIYNEQFF. CDR3 nucleotide sequence: TGTGCCAGCAGCCGGGGACAGATCTACAATGAGCAGTTCTTC.

V is TRBV11-2 and J is TRBJ2-7; 10 nucleotides line up with TRBD1. The germline gives CDR1 SGHAT, CDR2 FQNNGV. The J segment lost 2 bases and the V segment lost 6 bases, leaving 10 bases of the junction unmatched. The CDR3 runs to 16 residues. The CDR3 is CASRTWGQGSTYEQYF. The CDR3, as DNA: TGTGCCAGCAGAACGTGGGGACAGGGGTCAACCTACGAGCAGTACTTC.

The J gene is TRBJ1-5, the V gene TRBV5-6; 7 bases are a match to TRBD1. Germline V CDR1 and CDR2: SGHDT, YYEEEE. V lost 6 bases to trimming and J lost 2 bases; unmatched junction nucleotides: 14. The CDR3 contains 17 residues. Written as DNA, the CDR3 is TGTGCCAGCAACCATTGGGGGGTACAGGGGCGCAATCAGCCCCAGCATTTT. Translation: CASNHWGVQGRNQPQHF.

The gene calls are TRBV5-6 and TRBJ1-4, with D possibly being TRBD1 (5 bases). Trimming took 4 bases from V and 6 from J, leaving 13 bases between them. Germline values: CDR1 SGHDT, CDR2 YYEEEE. The CDR3 covers 14 residues. This CDR3 reads CASSQGGWDEKLFF. The CDR3 DNA reads as TGTGCCAGCAGCCAGGGCGGTTGGGATGAAAAACTGTTTTTT. Based on the CDR3 plus reference TRBV5-6 and TRBJ1-4, the full variable domain is DAGVTQSPTHLIKTRGQQVTLRCSPKSGHDTVSWYQQALGQGPQFIFQYYEEEERQRGNFPDRFSGHQFPNYSSELNVNALLLGDSALYLCASSQGGWDEKLFFGSGTQLSVL.

V usage is TRBV6-1 and J usage is TRBJ2-7; 10 bases are a match to TRBD1. The V gene end was trimmed by 6 bases and the J gene end by 3 bases; junction bases not matched to a gene: 5. Germline CDR1 is MNHNS and CDR2 is SASEGT. This CDR3 has 14 residues. CDR3 DNA: TGTGCCAGCAGGGCCGGGACAGGGGTCTACGAGCAGTACTTC. Its translation is CASRAGTGVYEQYF.

The chain joins TRBV25-1 to TRBJ1-5, with a tentative D call TRBD1 (5 bases). The V gene lost 1 base and the J gene lost 0 bases, with 7 bases spanning the gap. Germline lookup yields CDR1 MGHDK and CDR2 SYGVNS. CDR3 size: 15 residues. Here the CDR3 DNA reads TGTGCCAGCAGTGAATTGGGGCATAGCAATCAGCCCCAGCATTTT. Encoded protein: CASSELGHSNQPQHF.